The 28 T cell receptor beta chains below were found in one sample sequenced in a study of control samples from healthy donors and cancer patients. Produced via immunoSEQ multiplex PCR; TCRdb's table is partial and in-frame only. The sample carries under 75,000 clones, around nine tenths recorded once. Sequenced input: PBMCs. These receptors were obtained from a woman in her 50s with colorectal cancer.

The chain uses TRBV4-2 and TRBJ1-6, with 7 positions matching TRBD1. With 1 base clipped from V and 7 bases from J, the junction kept 13 bases outside the gene matches. The germline V gene has CDR1 LGHNA and CDR2 YNFKEQ. There are 18 residues in the CDR3. The CDR3 here is CASSQAIQGGGGNSPLHF. In DNA, the CDR3 is TGTGCCAGCAGCCAAGCCATCCAGGGGGGCGGAGGGAATTCACCCCTCCACTTT.

V is TRBV4-1 and J is TRBJ2-5, with D perhaps TRBD1 or TRBD2 (6 bases each). The CDR3 contains 14 residues. Germline loops: CDR1 MGHRA, CDR2 YSYEKL. V shed 6 bases and J shed 5 bases, with 16 bases lying between them. The CDR3 reads CASRNSGGGETQYF. The CDR3 DNA follows: TGCGCCAGCAGGAATAGCGGAGGGGGGGAGACCCAGTACTTC.

The chain employs TRBV6-8 and TRBJ1-5; 10 bases agree with TRBD1. This CDR3 region has 18 residues. The V gene's germline CDR1 is MNHGY and CDR2 SAAAGT. V lost 6 bases, J lost 0 bases, and 11 bases stayed unmatched. CDR3 region: CASRIPGQGFDSNQPQHF. In nucleotides, the CDR3 is TGTGCCAGCAGAATCCCGGGACAGGGGTTTGATAGCAATCAGCCCCAGCATTTT.

The V call is TRBV4-1, the J call TRBJ1-5; 7 positions agree with TRBD1. From germline, CDR1 is MGHRA and CDR2 YSYEKL. The CDR3 covers 15 residues. V was clipped by 0 bases and J by 5 bases; unmatched bases: 4. This chain's CDR3 is CASSQDRDSYQPQHF. The CDR3 DNA sequence: TGCGCCAGCAGCCAAGACAGGGACAGCTATCAGCCCCAGCATTTT.

This sequence joins TRBV7-9 and TRBJ1-5; no clear D gene. V was trimmed by 5 bases and J by 5 bases, leaving 16 bases between them. CDR1 is SEHNR, CDR2 FQNEAQ, per germline (reference sequence). The CDR3 sequence is 15 residues long. In DNA, the CDR3 is TGTGCCAGCAGCCCGAGTGGTGGTTTCGATCAGCCCCAGCATTTT. It translates to CASSPSGGFDQPQHF.

The chain has TRBV3-1 (or the pseudogene TRBV3-2) and TRBJ2-7, with D perhaps matching TRBD2 (5 bases). In germline, CDR1 is LGHDT, CDR2 YNNKEL (reference sequence). The CDR3 has 15 amino acids. V was shortened by 0 bases and J by 7 bases, with 16 bases between the two germline ends. CDR3 sequence reads: CASSQDLVEGREQYF. In nucleotides, the CDR3 is TGTGCCAGCAGCCAAGATCTTGTTGAGGGTCGGGAGCAGTACTTC.

The rearrangement links TRBV5-8 to TRBJ2-3, with TRBD1 identical over 10 bases. Germline CDR1 reads SGHTS; CDR2 reads YDEGEE. CDR3 length: 14 amino acids. Trimming at V came to 2 bases and at J to 5 bases, leaving 2 bases not matched to a gene. CDR3 nucleotide sequence: TGTGCCAGCAGCTTAGGACAGGGGGAAGATACGCAGTATTTT. Encoded protein: CASSLGQGEDTQYF.

The chain has TRBV6-1 and TRBJ1-4; D uncertain. The CDR3 loop spans 13 amino acids. Deletions cut 0 bases from V and 8 bases from J, with 7 bases between. Germline-derived CDR1 and CDR2 are MNHNS and SASEGT. The DNA of the CDR3 is TGTGCCAGCAGTGAAGCGCTTCTGGAAAAACTGTTTTTT. It encodes CASSEALLEKLFF.

The V call is TRBV6-2 or TRBV6-3, the J call TRBJ1-1, with D possibly matching TRBD1 (5 bases). The CDR3 sequence is 17 residues long. Deletions cut 0 bases from V and 1 base from J, with 15 bases between. Germline CDR1 and CDR2: MNHEY and SVGEGT. The CDR3 sequence is CASSYSARQRKNTEAFF. The CDR3 DNA is TGTGCCAGCAGTTACTCAGCCAGACAGCGAAAGAACACTGAAGCTTTCTTT.

This clone was seen once. The chain is built from TRBV11-2 and TRBJ2-7; no firm D call. Trimming stripped 4 bases from V and 0 bases from J, with 4 bases between. Germline lookup yields CDR1 SGHAT and CDR2 FQNNGV. The CDR3 covers 12 residues. CDR3 DNA sequence: TGTGCCAGCAGCTCGCCCTCCTACGAGCAGTACTTC. Amino acids: CASSSPSYEQYF.

V gene TRBV5-4 combines with J gene TRBJ2-1, with D possibly TRBD2 on 7 matching bases. Trimming stripped 0 bases from V and 7 bases from J, with 17 bases between. The CDR3 runs to 16 residues. Germline V gene data show CDR1 as SGHNT and CDR2 as YYREEE (reference sequence). CDR3 protein: CASSLEGGAFLNEQFF. The CDR3 coding sequence is TGTGCCAGCAGCTTGGAAGGGGGGGCTTTTTTAAATGAGCAGTTCTTC.

The CDR3 DNA follows: TGTGCCAGCACAGACGTGGTATGGGCTCCGAACACCGGGGAGCTGTTTTTT. Encoded protein: CASTDVVWAPNTGELFF. V is TRBV2 and J is TRBJ2-2; D ambiguous. V shed 7 bases and J shed 0 bases, with 18 bases lying between them. CDR1 and CDR2 from the germline V gene are SNHLY and FYNNEI. The length of the CDR3 is 17 residues.

J is TRBJ2-3 and V is TRBV7-2; TRBD2 matches at 10 bases. The CDR3 loop spans 15 amino acids. Germline loops: CDR1 SGHTA, CDR2 FQGNSA. V was pared by 2 bases and J by 5 bases, with 4 bases of the junction left unmatched. The CDR3 loop is CASSLNLAGVDTQYF. The DNA for the CDR3 is TGTGCCAGCAGCTTAAACCTAGCGGGGGTAGATACGCAGTATTTT.

This chain joins TRBV10-3 and TRBJ2-7; 7 bases agree with TRBD2. Losses at the gene ends were 8 bases for V and 2 bases for J; bases not matched to a gene: 6. The V gene's germline CDR1 is ENHRY and CDR2 SYGVKD. The CDR3 length is 13 residues. This CDR3 is CAIGNGGTYEQYF. The CDR3 DNA sequence: TGTGCCATCGGGAACGGGGGGACCTACGAGCAGTACTTC.

The V gene is TRBV30, the J gene TRBJ1-5; D gene unclear. CDR3 length equals 14 residues. V was shortened by 0 bases and J by 7 bases, with 13 bases between the two germline ends. In germline, CDR1 is GTSNPN, CDR2 SVGIG (reference sequence). CDR3 DNA sequence: TGTGCCTGGAGTGTTACGGGGATGCGGCAGCCCCAGCATTTT. Protein sequence: CAWSVTGMRQPQHF.

This chain connects TRBV7-2 to TRBJ1-2, with D unresolved. The CDR3 sequence is 13 residues long. V lost 5 bases and J 10 bases, leaving 17 bases between the germline ends. Germline-derived CDR1 and CDR2 are SGHTA and FQGNSA. The CDR3 DNA is TGTGCCAGCAGCCCGGAAGATTTAAGGGCCTACACCTTC. This gives the protein CASSPEDLRAYTF.

This rearrangement joins TRBV28 to TRBJ1-4; possibly TRBD1 for D (6 bases). CDR1 is MDHEN, CDR2 SYDVKM, per germline. There are 15 residues in the CDR3. Trimming removed 2 bases at V and 7 bases at J, with 14 bases between. The CDR3 spells CASSLAGDNTEKLFF. The CDR3 nucleotides are TGTGCCAGCAGTTTAGCCGGGGACAATACTGAAAAACTGTTTTTT.

The V and J genes are TRBV28 and TRBJ1-4; D is unresolved. Per germline, CDR1 MDHEN and CDR2 SYDVKM. The CDR3 is made up of 13 amino acids. The V and J ends lost 7 bases and 7 bases respectively, with 13 bases between them. CDR3 amino acids: CASNLKRVEKLFF. In DNA form, the CDR3 reads TGTGCCAGCAACCTCAAGAGGGTTGAAAAACTGTTTTTT.

V is TRBV5-1 and J is TRBJ2-7, with D hard to call. Germline values: CDR1 SGHRS, CDR2 YFSETQ. Trimming took off 0 bases at V and 5 bases at J, with 12 bases between the two ends. This CDR3 spans 14 amino acids. The CDR3 loop reads CASSLATPADEQYF. CDR3 in DNA: TGCGCCAGCAGCTTGGCGACCCCCGCGGACGAGCAGTACTTC.

The V and J genes are TRBV15 and TRBJ2-3; D may correspond to TRBD1 or TRBD2 (5 bases each). The CDR3 consists of 16 residues. Trimming stripped 5 bases from V and 2 bases from J, with 17 bases between. CDR1 and CDR2 from the germline V gene are LNHNV and YYDKDF (reference sequence). CDR3 region: CATSSRKGRFTDTQYF. CDR3 DNA sequence: TGTGCCACCAGCTCCCGAAAGGGACGCTTCACAGATACGCAGTATTTT.

Written as DNA, the CDR3 is TGTGCCAGCCTGGAGGGGGATACGCAGTATTTT. Translation gives CASLEGDTQYF. The chain joins TRBV12-3 or TRBV12-4 to TRBJ2-3; TRBD2 is a possible D gene (6 bases). This CDR3 is built from 11 residues. Trimming removed 8 bases at V and 6 bases at J, with 9 bases between.

The chain links TRBV10-3 to TRBJ2-3; 9 bases align to TRBD1. Looked up from germline, CDR1 is ENHRY and CDR2 is SYGVKD. The CDR3 runs 15 residues. J lost 5 bases, V lost 4 bases, and 7 bases had no gene match. The CDR3 coding sequence is TGTGCCATCAGTGTACAGGGGGCAGGGGGAGATACGCAGTATTTT. Amino acid sequence: CAISVQGAGGDTQYF.

The chain has TRBV9 and TRBJ1-1; TRBD1 agrees at 7 bases. Germline CDR1 reads SGDLS; CDR2 reads YYNGEE. The V gene end was trimmed by 0 bases and the J gene end by 8 bases; junction bases not matched to a gene: 7. This CDR3 spans 14 amino acids. The CDR3, as DNA: TGTGCCAGCAGCGTAGCGTGGGACAGAGAAGAAGCTTTCTTT. It is translated as CASSVAWDREEAFF. The full variable domain, rest sourced from reference TRBV9 and TRBJ1-1, is DSGVTQTPKHLITATGQRVTLRCSPRSGDLSVYWYQQSLDQGLQFLIQYYNGEERAKGNILERFSAQQFPDLHSELNLSSLELGDSALYFCASSVAWDREEAFFGQGTRLTVV.

The genes are TRBV2 and TRBJ2-2, with D uncertain. With 4 bases removed from V and 6 bases from J, the gap between germline ends came to 9 bases. The V gene's germline CDR1 is SNHLY and CDR2 FYNNEI. This CDR3 spans 13 amino acids. The CDR3 DNA sequence: TGTGCCAGCAGTGCGGTATTGCCCGGGGAGCTGTTTTTT. Translating gives CASSAVLPGELFF.

This clone was found once. The chain recombines TRBV10-3 with TRBJ2-3, with unresolved D. The CDR3 has 15 residues. The germline CDR1 and CDR2 sequences are ENHRY and SYGVKD. V dropped 2 bases and J dropped 4 bases, with 13 bases sitting between them. This CDR3 is CAISEARGDSDTQYF. DNA of the CDR3: TGTGCCATCAGTGAGGCTAGAGGCGACTCAGATACGCAGTATTTT.

V is TRBV29-1 and J is TRBJ1-1, with D possibly matching TRBD1 (5 bases). The CDR3 extends over 14 amino acids. Germline CDR1 SQVTM, CDR2 ANQGSEA. The ends were cut back, 4 bases at V and 1 base at J, with 13 bases in the middle. In nucleotides, the CDR3 is TGCAGCGTTGGGGTGGGAGGACAGAACACTGAAGCTTTCTTT. It translates to CSVGVGGQNTEAFF. Drawing the rest from reference TRBV29-1 and TRBJ1-1, the complete variable domain is SAVISQKPSRDICQRGTSLTIQCQVDSQVTMMFWYRQQPGQSLTLIATANQGSEATYESGFVIDKFPISRPNLTFSTLTVSNMSPEDSSIYLCSVGVGGQNTEAFFGQGTRLTVV.

The rearrangement joins TRBV11-2 to TRBJ1-2, with D possibly being TRBD1 (5 bases). With 5 bases removed from V and 3 bases from J, the gap between germline ends came to 22 bases. This CDR3 comprises 17 residues. Germline lookup yields CDR1 SGHAT and CDR2 FQNNGV. The DNA for the CDR3 is TGTGCCAGCAGCACAATTAAGGGGACCCCGAGTGACTATGGCTACACCTTC. Amino acids: CASSTIKGTPSDYGYTF.

CDR3 bases: TGTGCCAGCAGTGAACAGGGGGAAGGGGGCTACACCTTC. This codes for CASSEQGEGGYTF. The chain links TRBV6-1 to TRBJ1-2; TRBD1 aligns across 7 bases. The CDR3 runs to 13 residues. Germline V gene lookup returns CDR1 MNHNS and CDR2 SASEGT. The V segment lost 2 bases and the J segment 8 bases; nucleotides outside the gene matches: 5.